Listed below are T cell receptor beta chains from one sample, sequenced in a study of vaccination and CD4 T cells after COVID-19. No antigens are known for them. TCRdb re-derived calls from the PCR reads in MiXCR, one entry per CDR3 protein. The repertoire has under 20,000 distinct CDR3 sequences, 55% to 70% of them found once; the top ten carry roughly 8%. Specimen: CD4+ T cells from blood, cultured in vitro. These receptors originate from a human donor who had recovered from COVID-19. CDR3s include the opening cysteine and the closing phenylalanine or tryptophan. D genes are given only for firm matches. Only some rows state a clone size, as once, few, many or a class for expanded clones.

>NA|once|TRBJ1-1|TRBV20-1
CSAYQGIEAFF
TGCAGTGCTTATCAGGGGATTGAAGCTTTCTTT
>TRBD1|NA|TRBJ2-3|TRBV20-1
CSAIDHHSRGRPDTQYF
TGCAGTGCCATAGATCACCACTCGAGGGGGCGCCCAGATACGCAGTATTTT
>TRBD1|few|TRBJ1-5|TRBV6-1
CAARGQVNQPQHF
TGTGCCGCAAGGGGACAGGTAAATCAGCCCCAGCATTTT
>NA|NA|TRBJ2-2|TRBV10-1
CASSDPSAGELFF
TGCGCCAGCAGTGATCCTAGCGCCGGGGAGCTGTTTTTT
>NA|NA|TRBJ2-1|TRBV14
CASSQKRGTFYNEQFF
TGTGCCAGCAGCCAAAAAAGAGGGACCTTCTACAATGAGCAGTTCTTC
>TRBD2|NA|TRBJ2-3|TRBV6-4
CASSVVAGVADTQYF
TGTGCCAGCAGTGTTGTAGCGGGAGTTGCAGATACGCAGTATTTT
>NA|NA|TRBJ2-5|TRBV10-3
CAISEFHGTQYF
TGTGCCATCAGTGAATTTCATGGGACCCAGTACTTC
>NA|once|TRBJ1-1|TRBV6-5
CASSYPQGGTEAFF
TGTGCCAGCAGTTACCCTCAGGGAGGTACTGAAGCTTTCTTT
>TRBD2|NA|TRBJ2-1|TRBV11-3
CATGGPVQFF
TGTGCAACGGGAGGGCCGGTGCAGTTCTTC
>NA|NA|TRBJ1-1|TRBV19
CASSNLQGNTEAFF
TGTGCCAGTAGTAACTTACAGGGGAACACTGAAGCTTTCTTT
>NA|NA|TRBJ1-5|TRBV28
CASSSRDQPQHF
TGTGCCAGCAGTTCCCGGGATCAGCCCCAGCATTTT
>TRBD1|NA|TRBJ1-3|TRBV5-8
CASSLGQGGNTIYF
TGTGCCAGCAGCTTGGGACAGGGAGGAAACACCATATATTTT
>NA|NA|TRBJ1-1|TRBV28
CASSETRATEAFF
TGTGCCAGCAGCGAAACTCGGGCCACTGAAGCTTTCTTT
>NA|few|TRBJ1-1|TRBV10-1
CASSRTASMNTEAFF
TGCGCCAGCAGTCGGACCGCGAGTATGAACACTGAAGCTTTCTTT
>NA|medium-sized|TRBJ1-5|TRBV20-1
CSARGGAGQPQHF
TGCAGTGCTAGAGGGGGCGCGGGGCAGCCCCAGCATTTT
>NA|NA|TRBJ2-3|TRBV5-4
CASSLFGADTQYF
TGTGCCAGCAGCTTGTTCGGAGCAGATACGCAGTATTTT
>NA|NA|TRBJ2-1|TRBV11-1
CASSLAGGWGGAYNEQFF
TGTGCCAGCAGCTTAGCAGGGGGGTGGGGAGGTGCCTACAATGAGCAGTTCTTC
>TRBD1|NA|TRBJ1-1|TRBV5-4
CASSFGTGGTEAFF
TGTGCCAGCAGCTTCGGGACAGGGGGCACTGAAGCTTTCTTT
>NA|few|TRBJ2-5|TRBV18
CASSPGHLVQETQYF
TGTGCCAGCTCCCCGGGACATCTCGTCCAAGAGACCCAGTACTTC
>TRBD2|NA|TRBJ2-3|TRBV5-8
CASSLDSGRLDTQYF
TGTGCCAGCAGCTTGGATAGCGGGAGGCTGGATACGCAGTATTTT
>TRBD2|NA|TRBJ2-1|TRBV20-1
CSASPLAGGPNEQFF
TGCAGTGCTTCCCCCTTAGCGGGAGGGCCCAATGAGCAGTTCTTC
>NA|few|TRBJ1-2|TRBV12-3/TRBV12-4
CASSFGPGHYGYTF
TGTGCCAGCAGTTTTGGGCCAGGACATTATGGCTACACCTTC
>NA|NA|TRBJ2-5|TRBV7-8
CASRLTRETQYF
TGTGCCAGCAGACTCACTCGAGAGACCCAGTACTTC
>TRBD2|few|TRBJ2-1|TRBV7-3
CASSRGLAGPNEQFF
TGTGCCAGCAGCCGAGGACTAGCGGGACCCAATGAGCAGTTCTTC
>TRBD1|few|TRBJ1-2|TRBV10-3
CAISQLTGGDGYTF
TGTGCCATCAGCCAATTGACAGGGGGTGATGGCTACACCTTC
>TRBD2|few|TRBJ2-1|TRBV5-5
CASSLVGGRLNNEQFF
TGTGCCAGCAGCTTGGTGGGGGGGAGGCTGAACAATGAGCAGTTCTTC
>TRBD2|NA|TRBJ2-3|TRBV20-1
CSVPLAGAPDTQYF
TGCAGTGTCCCGCTAGCGGGAGCTCCAGATACGCAGTATTTT
>NA|NA|TRBJ1-2|TRBV28
CASSLFGRELKGNYGYTF
TGTGCCAGCAGTTTATTCGGCAGAGAACTAAAGGGAAACTATGGCTACACCTTC
>NA|NA|TRBJ2-1|TRBV6-2/TRBV6-3
CASSPGSRVQFF
TGTGCCAGCAGCCCCGGGTCCCGGGTGCAGTTCTTC
>TRBD2|NA|TRBJ2-5|TRBV2
CASLFVLASERTQYF
TGTGCCAGCCTATTTGTACTAGCGTCCGAGAGGACCCAGTACTTC
>NA|NA|TRBJ2-5|TRBV25-1
CASSPPGRGETQYF
TGTGCCAGCAGTCCCCCGGGCAGGGGAGAGACCCAGTACTTC
>NA|NA|TRBJ2-2|TRBV10-3
CAISGRPNDGELFF
TGTGCCATCAGCGGACGACCTAACGACGGGGAGCTGTTTTTT
>TRBD1|NA|TRBJ1-1|TRBV20-1
CSAREGGSGTGLPAFF
TGCAGTGCTAGAGAGGGCGGGTCCGGGACAGGCCTTCCGGCTTTCTTT
>NA|NA|TRBJ1-2|TRBV7-2
CASSPVGGPEIYGYTF
TGTGCCAGCAGCCCAGTGGGTGGTCCCGAAATTTATGGCTACACCTTC
>NA|NA|TRBJ1-2|TRBV12-3/TRBV12-4
CASSRGSGYTF
TGTGCCAGCAGCAGGGGAAGTGGCTACACCTTC
>NA|once|TRBJ2-3|TRBV6-1
CASSAQSEWTDTQYF
TGTGCCAGCAGTGCCCAGTCGGAGTGGACAGATACGCAGTATTTT
>NA|few|TRBJ1-3|TRBV7-3
CASGRGSGNTIYF
TGTGCCAGCGGGCGGGGGTCTGGAAACACCATATATTTT
>NA|NA|TRBJ2-3|TRBV7-3
CASSSISADTQYF
TGTGCCAGCAGCTCCATTTCGGCAGATACGCAGTATTTT
>NA|once|TRBJ1-3|TRBV7-2
CASSSQVSGNTIYF
TGTGCCAGCAGCTCTCAGGTCTCTGGAAACACCATATATTTT
>TRBD1|NA|TRBJ1-2|TRBV10-1
CASRWGGDRGDGYTF
TGCGCCAGCAGGTGGGGTGGAGACAGGGGAGATGGCTACACCTTC
>NA|NA|TRBJ1-2|TRBV20-1
CSARSFGADRPDYGYTF
TGCAGTGCTAGAAGTTTTGGGGCAGACAGACCGGACTATGGCTACACCTTC
>NA|once|TRBJ2-7|TRBV7-2
CASSPRVGFYEQYF
TGTGCCAGCAGCCCTCGGGTTGGCTTCTACGAGCAGTACTTC
>NA|NA|TRBJ1-1|TRBV28
CASSLPPNTEAFF
TGTGCCAGCAGTTTACCCCCTAACACTGAAGCTTTCTTT
>TRBD1|NA|TRBJ2-5|TRBV12-3/TRBV12-4
CASSSYSGTGEQTQYF
TGTGCCAGCAGTTCCTATTCCGGGACAGGGGAGCAGACCCAGTACTTC
>NA|NA|TRBJ2-2|TRBV5-1
CASSYRLGTGELFF
TGCGCCAGCAGCTACCGACTTGGCACCGGGGAGCTGTTTTTT
>TRBD1|NA|TRBJ2-7|TRBV5-1
CASSFGTGSEQYF
TGCGCCAGCAGCTTTGGGACAGGATCCGAGCAGTACTTC
>TRBD2|NA|TRBJ2-7|TRBV5-4
CASSLGGGLAGVEQYF
TGTGCCAGCAGCTTGGGGGGCGGGCTAGCGGGAGTTGAGCAGTACTTC
>NA|NA|TRBJ2-2|TRBV24-1
CATSDPGQGATGELFF
TGTGCCACCAGTGATCCGGGGCAGGGTGCGACCGGGGAGCTGTTTTTT
>NA|few|TRBJ1-1|TRBV7-9
CASSLGGRATEAFF
TGTGCCAGCAGCTTAGGAGGGAGGGCCACTGAAGCTTTCTTT
>NA|NA|TRBJ1-1|TRBV7-9
CASSSRTDLEAFF
TGTGCCAGCAGCTCCCGGACAGATCTCGAAGCTTTCTTT
>NA|NA|TRBJ2-1|TRBV20-1
CSARDLGDISYNEQFF
TGCAGTGCTAGAGATCTGGGGGACATCTCCTACAATGAGCAGTTCTTC
>NA|NA|TRBJ1-2|TRBV4-2
CASSQDQGIFGYTF
TGTGCCAGCAGCCAAGATCAGGGGATTTTTGGCTACACCTTC